Listed here are 27 T cell receptor beta chains from one sample, sequenced in a study of blood T cell repertoires in COVID-19. The assay was immunoSEQ multiplex PCR, and TCRdb's table has in-frame clones only and misses some. This table holds roughly 90,000 clones, around 85% found once. Sequencing was carried out using peripheral blood. The receptor set was obtained from a woman older than 75 with active or convalescent COVID-19.

Written as DNA, the CDR3 is TGCGCCAGCAGCGAGCGGGGGGGCTTAAGAGATACGCAGTATTTT. It yields the protein CASSERGGLRDTQYF. The chain combines TRBV5-1 with TRBJ2-3, with 10 bases identical to TRBD2. The CDR3 has 15 residues. With V trimmed by 4 bases and J by 5 bases, 7 bases remained unmatched. Germline loops: CDR1 SGHRS, CDR2 YFSETQ.

The gene calls are TRBV6-5 and TRBJ2-7; 7 bases fit TRBD1. This CDR3 is built from 13 residues. J lost 3 bases, V lost 5 bases, and 4 bases had no gene match. Germline V gene lookup returns CDR1 MNHEY and CDR2 SVGAGI. CDR3: CASSTGQNYEQYF. The CDR3 bases are TGTGCCAGCAGTACGGGACAGAACTACGAGCAGTACTTC.

The rearrangement joins TRBV12-3 or TRBV12-4 to TRBJ2-7, with TRBD1 matching 7 bases. The CDR3 sequence is 12 residues long. J was trimmed by 5 bases and V by 6 bases; bases with no gene match: 4. CDR3 bases: TGTGCCAGCAGAACGACAGGGAACGAGCAGTACTTC. Encoded protein: CASRTTGNEQYF.

The genes are TRBV3-1 (or the pseudogene TRBV3-2) and TRBJ2-5, with 8 bases aligning to TRBD2. CDR1 and CDR2 from the germline V gene are LGHDT and YNNKEL (reference sequence). The CDR3 consists of 15 residues. V lost 4 bases, J lost 3 bases, and 7 bases stayed unmatched. The CDR3 spells CASSPLAGSEETQYF. In DNA, the CDR3 is TGTGCCAGCAGCCCTTTAGCGGGATCGGAAGAGACCCAGTACTTC.

The genes are TRBV7-2 and TRBJ1-3; D ambiguous. Germline loops: CDR1 SGHTA, CDR2 FQGNSA. Trimming took 5 bases from V and 6 from J, leaving 14 bases between them. The CDR3 runs to 14 residues. This chain's CDR3 is CASSQNGVVNTIYF. DNA of the CDR3: TGTGCCAGCAGCCAAAACGGGGTAGTAAACACCATATATTTT.

V gene TRBV19 combines with J gene TRBJ2-2; 8 bases agree with TRBD1. Germline trimming cut 5 bases from V and 4 bases from J; bases unmatched to any gene: 9. CDR1 LNHDA and CDR2 SQIVND come from the germline V gene (reference sequence). The CDR3 runs 16 residues. CDR3 amino acids: CASSPRRGLGTGELFF. The CDR3 bases are TGTGCCAGTAGTCCTCGCAGGGGGCTGGGCACCGGGGAGCTGTTTTTT.

This clone was seen a few times. This chain joins TRBV20-1 and TRBJ1-1; 9 nucleotides line up with TRBD1. Looked up from germline, CDR1 is DFQATT and CDR2 is SNEGSKA (reference sequence). J was trimmed by 8 bases and V by 6 bases; bases with no gene match: 4. The CDR3 totals 11 residues. In DNA form, the CDR3 reads TGCAGTGCCTACGGACAGGGGGAAGCTTTCTTT. This gives the protein CSAYGQGEAFF.

The rearrangement links TRBV5-1 to TRBJ2-1; 8 bases line up with TRBD1. This CDR3 is 12 amino acids long. CDR1 SGHRS and CDR2 YFSETQ come from the germline V gene. Unmatched junction bases numbered 5, after V lost 9 bases and J lost 6 bases. CDR3 in amino acids: CAIGQGSNEQFF. CDR3 in DNA: TGCGCCATCGGACAGGGATCCAATGAGCAGTTCTTC.

This clone was seen a few times. The chain uses TRBV4-3 and TRBJ2-3; 11 bases are shared with TRBD2. J gave up 6 bases and V 3 bases, and 5 bases lay outside the gene matches. CDR3 length equals 15 residues. CDR1 LGHNA and CDR2 YSLEER come from the germline V gene. The CDR3 DNA is TGCGCCAGCAGCCAGTCACTAGCGGGAGTGGATACGCAGTATTTT. Encoded protein: CASSQSLAGVDTQYF.

The chain links TRBV29-1 to TRBJ2-3; D call uncertain. The CDR3 contains 14 residues. V shed 4 bases and J shed 0 bases, with 11 bases lying between them. Germline V gene data show CDR1 as SQVTM and CDR2 as ANQGSEA. The chain's CDR3 is CSVGRMTSTDTQYF. As DNA, the CDR3 is TGCAGCGTTGGGCGGATGACTAGCACAGATACGCAGTATTTT.

The rearrangement links TRBV10-3 to TRBJ1-6; D may be TRBD1 (5 bases). The CDR3 loop spans 16 amino acids. Germline CDR1 ENHRY, CDR2 SYGVKD. V lost 0 bases and J 9 bases, leaving 15 bases between the germline ends. The CDR3 bases are TGTGCCATCAGTGAGTCGACTCTGACAGAACCTTCACCCCTCCACTTT. Its protein product is CAISESTLTEPSPLHF.

The chain combines TRBV18 with TRBJ1-1, with D hard to call. V gave up 2 bases and J gave up 5 bases, with 21 bases separating them. Looked up from germline, CDR1 is KGHSH and CDR2 is LQKENI. The CDR3 extends over 17 amino acids. CDR3 DNA sequence: TGTGCCAGCTCACCAACCCGGGGTGGAGGGTCTGGGACTGAAGCTTTCTTT. It encodes CASSPTRGGGSGTEAFF.

Comment on this clone: The sample has other DNA sequences that encode this CDR3 too. CDR3 in amino acids: CASSLQGGYGYTF. As DNA, the CDR3 is TGTGCCAGCAGCCTACAGGGCGGCTATGGCTACACCTTC. The chain combines TRBV7-3 with TRBJ1-2, with D tentatively TRBD1 (6 bases). Germline assignment: CDR1 SGHTA and CDR2 FQGTGA. Trimming took off 5 bases at V and 4 bases at J, with 11 bases between the two ends. The CDR3 has 13 amino acids.

The chain joins TRBV4-3 to TRBJ1-2; D not certain. Germline loops: CDR1 LGHNA, CDR2 YSLEER. The CDR3 has 13 amino acids. Trimming pared 4 bases from V and 1 base from J, leaving 7 bases between. The DNA of the CDR3 is TGCGCCAGCAGCCCGGAGGGTAACTATGGCTACACCTTC. Translating it yields CASSPEGNYGYTF.

The chain is built from TRBV6-5 and TRBJ2-7; 7 bases align to TRBD1. This CDR3 is 15 amino acids long. V was clipped by 7 bases and J by 0 bases; unmatched bases: 9. Germline CDR1 MNHEY, CDR2 SVGAGI. The CDR3 DNA reads TGTGCCAGCATTTCCGGGACAGAGAGCTCCTACGAGCAGTACTTC. Protein sequence: CASISGTESSYEQYF.

The chain is built from TRBV4-3 and TRBJ1-1; D not resolved. The CDR3 consists of 15 residues. The V end was cut by 1 base, the J end by 0 bases, with 9 bases between. From germline, CDR1 is LGHNA and CDR2 YSLEER. The DNA of the CDR3 is TGCGCCAGCAGCCAAGCCAATCCCATGAACACTGAAGCTTTCTTT. It yields the protein CASSQANPMNTEAFF.

This chain joins TRBV5-1 and TRBJ2-1; 8 bases align to TRBD2. Germline V gives CDR1 SGHRS, CDR2 YFSETQ. With V trimmed by 6 bases and J by 0 bases, 11 bases remained unmatched. CDR3 length equals 17 residues. CDR3 residues: CASKAGGLQSSYNEQFF. CDR3 DNA: TGCGCCAGCAAGGCGGGAGGTCTCCAGAGCTCCTACAATGAGCAGTTCTTC.

This clone was observed a few times. The rearrangement uses TRBV1 and TRBJ2-1; no check of the table's D call, TRBD2, against the DNA was made. TRBV1 is designated a pseudogene. This CDR3 contains 17 residues. The CDR3 is CTSSHSLPGLATGWQFF. The CDR3 bases are TGCACCAGCAGTCATAGTCTGCCGGGACTAGCGACAGGTTGGCAGTTCTTC.

V and J are TRBV7-2 and TRBJ2-6, with 7 bases that match TRBD2. The ends lost 1 base at V and 3 bases at J; junction bases unmatched: 3. The germline CDR1 and CDR2 sequences are SGHTA and FQGNSA. The CDR3 loop spans 16 amino acids. CDR3 nucleotides: TGTGCCAGCAGCTTAGTGGCGGGAGTTGGGGCCAACGTCCTGACTTTC. This sequence encodes CASSLVAGVGANVLTF. The full variable domain, rest sourced from reference TRBV7-2 and TRBJ2-6, is GAGVSQSPSNKVTEKGKDVELRCDPISGHTALYWYRQSLGQGLEFLIYFQGNSAPDKSGLPSDRFSAERTGGSVSTLTIQRTQQEDSAVYLCASSLVAGVGANVLTFGAGSRLTVL.

This clone appeared once. The chain couples TRBV5-1 to TRBJ1-2; weak D call: TRBD1 (5 bases). This CDR3 has 14 amino acids. The V gene's germline CDR1 is SGHRS and CDR2 YFSETQ. Trimming removed 0 bases at V and 0 bases at J, with 6 bases between. CDR3 sequence (DNA): TGCGCCAGCAGCTTGGACAGGTCTAACTATGGCTACACCTTC. Its translation: CASSLDRSNYGYTF.

The CDR3 DNA follows: TGTGCCAGCAGCCCTCTCGCCCCTAAGCAAGAGACCCAGTACTTC. Translating it yields CASSPLAPKQETQYF. This chain joins TRBV7-6 and TRBJ2-5, with D unclear. The CDR3 extends over 15 amino acids. V was pared by 5 bases and J by 2 bases, with 15 bases between. Per germline, CDR1 SGHVS and CDR2 FNYEAQ.

The chain employs TRBV27 and TRBJ1-5; TRBD1 matches at 8 bases. The germline CDR1 and CDR2 sequences are MNHEY and SMNVEV (reference sequence). J gave up 1 base and V 5 bases, and 7 bases lay outside the gene matches. CDR3 length: 16 residues. The CDR3 DNA is TGTGCCAGCAGTCCCCACAGGGGGGTCAGCAATCAGCCCCAGCATTTT. This sequence encodes CASSPHRGVSNQPQHF.

The rearrangement joins TRBV6-4 to TRBJ2-2, with TRBD1 identical over 10 bases. CDR3 length: 15 amino acids. The germline CDR1 and CDR2 sequences are MRHNA and SNTAGT. After removal of 4 bases from V and 5 bases from J, the junction contained 4 bases not matched to a gene. CDR3 bases: TGTGCCAGCAGTGTCGGGGGACAGGGGACCGGGGAGCTGTTTTTT. Translation: CASSVGGQGTGELFF.

The CDR3 loop reads CASSHQGVTLIGNQPQHF. CDR3 sequence (DNA): TGCGCCAGCAGTCACCAGGGCGTAACTCTTATTGGCAATCAGCCCCAGCATTTT. The chain carries TRBV23-1 and TRBJ1-5; TRBD1 might be the D (5 bases). TRBV23-1 is known as an ORF, though its function is uncertain. The CDR3 runs to 18 residues. The V gene lost 3 bases and the J gene lost 2 bases, with 20 bases spanning the gap.

This clone was detected only once. This rearrangement joins TRBV4-1 to TRBJ2-1; 10 nucleotides line up with TRBD1. V lost 1 base and J lost 8; bases outside the gene matches: 11. This CDR3 has 17 amino acids. Germline V lookup: CDR1 MGHRA, CDR2 YSYEKL. The CDR3 region is CASSQAPDRGEVDEQFF. For the CDR3, the DNA is TGCGCCAGCAGCCAAGCCCCGGACAGGGGGGAGGTCGATGAGCAGTTCTTC.

The chain's CDR3 is CASSLVPPGSQETQYF. DNA for the CDR3: TGTGCCAGCAGCTTAGTTCCACCTGGCAGCCAAGAGACCCAGTACTTC. The gene calls are TRBV7-2 and TRBJ2-5; D is ambiguous. The CDR3 is 16 amino acids. CDR1 is SGHTA and CDR2 is FQGNSA in the germline V gene. The V gene lost 1 base and the J gene lost 1 base, with 13 bases spanning the gap.

The V call is TRBV19, the J call TRBJ2-2; 10 nucleotides match TRBD1. This CDR3 is built from 16 residues. Germline trimming cut 8 bases from V and 0 bases from J; bases unmatched to any gene: 6. The germline V gene encodes CDR1 LNHDA and CDR2 SQIVND (reference sequence). CDR3 coding DNA: TGTGCCAGTGCGAGACAGGGGGCCGCGAACACCGGGGAGCTGTTTTTT. Translated: CASARQGAANTGELFF.